This T cell receptor (beta chain) was captured in a study of human T cells and chemical hapten exposure. The overall study: Diphenylcyclopropenone was administered weekly to the scalp of patients throughout the approximately 24-week study. Application of 0.01% DPC to the upper back was done by patch test, with a reading at 6 days. Chiefly women, the patients showed alopecia areata, totalis or universalis.

Documented time point: patch test 1, 2 weeks after DPC sensitization. The treatment: therapeutic diphenylcyclopropenone sensitization with weekly scalp DPC. Total RNA was isolated from unfractionated whole blood. This CDR3 spans 14 amino acids. V shed 0 bases and J shed 4 bases, with 7 bases lying between them. Germline V lookup: CDR1 LNHDA, CDR2 SQIVND (reference sequence). This clonotype has more than one count but fewer than ten. TCRdb used MiXCR to reprocess the RACE reads, holding one entry per CDR3 protein. This sample has some 77,000 distinct CDR3 sequences, with about a tenth found just once. The source is a woman aged 45 to 65 with alopecia areata. Some clones in this sample may be carry-over from other donors' samples. This rearrangement joins TRBV19 to TRBJ1-5; TRBD1 might be the D (6 bases). The sequences come from whole blood, collected in connection with sensitization to the hapten diphenylcyclopropenone (DPC). This CDR3 is CASSIETGNQPQHF. CDR3 bases: TGTGCCAGTAGTATAGAGACAGGTAATCAGCCCCAGCATTTT. The full variable domain, rest sourced from reference TRBV19 and TRBJ1-5, is DGGITQSPKYLFRKEGQNVTLSCEQNLNHDAMYWYRQDPGQGLRLIYYSQIVNDFQKGDIAEGYSVSREKKESFPLTVTSAQKNPTAFYLCASSIETGNQPQHFGDGTRLSIL.